A selection of T cell receptor beta chains follows, all from one sample in a study of CD8+ T cells in alopecia areata. The repertoire was sequenced with immunoSEQ multiplex PCR; TCRdb's copy has only in-frame clones and lacks some. The profile shows approximately 210,000 clones, less than 45% of them singletons. The input for sequencing was CD4+ T cells sorted from blood, taken between weeks 36 and 40, from a patient treated with tofacitinib. These receptors came from a human donor with alopecia areata. CDR3s include the opening cysteine and the closing phenylalanine or tryptophan. The D gene is left open where the match is weak. Rows may omit the clone size; those that give it use once, few, many or a size class.

V gene: TRBV5-6
J gene: TRBJ1-1
clone size: once
D gene: .
CDR3 protein: CASSLGQFMNTEAFF
CDR3 DNA: TGTGCCAGCAGCTTGGGACAGTTCATGAACACTGAAGCTTTCTTT

V gene: TRBV7-2
J gene: TRBJ2-3
clone size: few
D gene: .
CDR3 protein: CASSLGPSALRDTQYF
CDR3 DNA: TGTGCCAGCAGCTTAGGTCCTTCAGCGCTCCGGGATACGCAGTATTTT

V gene: TRBV13
J gene: TRBJ1-5
clone size: .
D gene: .
CDR3 protein: CASSSSRGNQPQHF
CDR3 DNA: TGTGCCAGCAGCTCTAGTCGGGGGAATCAGCCCCAGCATTTT

V gene: TRBV27
J gene: TRBJ1-2
clone size: once
D gene: .
CDR3 protein: CASRRSGSDRYGYTF
CDR3 DNA: TGTGCCAGCAGACGTTCAGGTTCAGATCGCTATGGCTACACCTTC

V gene: TRBV30
J gene: TRBJ1-1
clone size: .
D gene: .
CDR3 protein: CAWTGDMNTEAFF
CDR3 DNA: TGTGCCTGGACAGGGGACATGAACACTGAAGCTTTCTTT

V gene: TRBV11-2
J gene: TRBJ2-3
clone size: few
D gene: .
CDR3 protein: CASTPGPGFTDTQYF
CDR3 DNA: TGTGCCAGCACCCCGGGGCCTGGGTTCACAGATACGCAGTATTTT

V gene: TRBV15
J gene: TRBJ1-3
clone size: few
D gene: .
CDR3 protein: CATSPGSGNTIYF
CDR3 DNA: TGTGCCACCAGCCCAGGGTCTGGAAACACCATATATTTT

V gene: TRBV20-1
J gene: TRBJ2-1
clone size: .
D gene: TRBD2
CDR3 protein: CSARDRGEKVF
CDR3 DNA: TGCAGTGCTAGAGATCGGGGGGAGAAGGTCTTC

V gene: TRBV19
J gene: TRBJ1-2
clone size: .
D gene: .
CDR3 protein: CASRPRNGYGYTF
CDR3 DNA: TGTGCCAGTAGGCCCAGAAACGGCTATGGCTACACCTTC

V gene: TRBV5-1
J gene: TRBJ2-1
clone size: .
D gene: TRBD2
CDR3 protein: CASKGLAGENEQFF
CDR3 DNA: TGCGCCAGCAAAGGCCTAGCGGGGGAAAATGAGCAGTTCTTC

V gene: TRBV19
J gene: TRBJ1-5
clone size: few
D gene: .
CDR3 protein: CASSMPDTYNQPQHF
CDR3 DNA: TGTGCCAGTAGTATGCCCGACACCTACAATCAGCCCCAGCATTTT

V gene: TRBV28
J gene: TRBJ2-7
clone size: few
D gene: .
CDR3 protein: CASSSDRGGDYEQYF
CDR3 DNA: TGTGCCAGCAGCTCCGACAGGGGAGGGGACTACGAGCAGTACTTC

V gene: TRBV2
J gene: TRBJ2-7
clone size: once
D gene: .
CDR3 protein: CASNQALHEQYF
CDR3 DNA: TGTGCCAGCAACCAAGCGCTACACGAGCAGTACTTC

V gene: TRBV7-2
J gene: TRBJ1-4
clone size: .
D gene: .
CDR3 protein: CASSLSDEKLFF
CDR3 DNA: TGTGCCAGCAGCTTATCGGATGAAAAACTGTTTTTT